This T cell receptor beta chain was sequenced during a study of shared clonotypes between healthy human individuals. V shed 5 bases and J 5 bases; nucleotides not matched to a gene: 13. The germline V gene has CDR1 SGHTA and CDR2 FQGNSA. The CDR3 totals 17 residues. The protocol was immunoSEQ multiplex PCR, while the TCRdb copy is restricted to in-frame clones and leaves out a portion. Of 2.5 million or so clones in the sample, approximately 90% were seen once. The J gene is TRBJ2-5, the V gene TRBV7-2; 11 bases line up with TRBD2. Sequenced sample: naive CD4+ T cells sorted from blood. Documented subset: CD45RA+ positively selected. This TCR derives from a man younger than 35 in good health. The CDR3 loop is CASSNSGRDGRRETQYF. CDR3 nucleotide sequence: TGTGCCAGCAGCAATAGCGGGAGGGATGGGCGTAGGGAGACCCAGTACTTC.